What follows is one TCR beta chain and its context. Generated by immunoSEQ multiplex PCR, the TCRdb table keeps only in-frame clones and is missing some. The table records 95,000 to 130,000 clones, 75% to 90% of them present only once. Germline CDR1 reads DFQATT; CDR2 reads SNEGSKA (reference sequence). The CDR3 sequence is 13 residues long. Trimming shortened V by 6 bases and J by 5 bases, and 14 bases separated the two germline ends. These data originate in a study of blood T cell repertoires in COVID-19. Study background: Specimens from acute and convalescent COVID-19 originated in the United States, Italy and Spain. PBMCs, B-cell-depleted T cells, or T cells provided the cDNA or gDNA that made up the material.

Sequenced: peripheral blood. The origin of this receptor is a man aged 25-45 years with acute or convalescent COVID-19. V and J are TRBV20-1 and TRBJ1-5, with D perhaps TRBD1 (6 bases). The CDR3 coding sequence is TGCAGTGCAAGTAAGGACAGCGATCAGCCCCAGCATTTT. Its translation: CSASKDSDQPQHF.